These 8 T cell receptor beta chains were all obtained from the same sample, sequenced in a study of cytomegalovirus exposure and HLA in healthy donors. The study ran its PCR with 60 Vbeta and 13 Jbeta primers. Profiling relied on immunoSEQ multiplex PCR, and the TCRdb table lists in-frame clones only, not all of them. The ten most abundant clones cover roughly 1.5% of a sample with some 130,000 clones. Specimen: PBMCs. All receptors come from a woman in her thirties or forties in good health and CMV-seronegative.

CDR3 nucleotides: TGCAGCGTTGAACGGGCCGATCCCGAGGGTGGCTACACCTTC. Encoded protein: CSVERADPEGGYTF. The chain carries TRBV29-1 and TRBJ1-2; D unclear. This CDR3 contains 14 residues. Germline V CDR1 and CDR2: SQVTM, ANQGSEA. V was clipped by 2 bases and J by 7 bases, with 17 bases between them. The full variable domain, with the rest looked up from reference TRBV29-1 and TRBJ1-2, is SAVISQKPSRDICQRGTSLTIQCQVDSQVTMMFWYRQQPGQSLTLIATANQGSEATYESGFVIDKFPISRPNLTFSTLTVSNMSPEDSSIYLCSVERADPEGGYTFGSGTRLTVV.

This chain joins TRBV6-6 and TRBJ1-2; D is unresolved. The germline V gene encodes CDR1 MNHNY and CDR2 SVGAGI (reference sequence). The V and J ends lost 6 bases and 7 bases respectively, with 9 bases between them. The CDR3 has 11 amino acids. The CDR3 DNA follows: TGTGCCAGCAGCCCCAGAGGTGGCTACACCTTC. Amino acids: CASSPRGGYTF.

V gene TRBV5-4 combines with J gene TRBJ2-4, with 8 bases fitting TRBD2. Germline CDR1 and CDR2: SGHNT and YYREEE (reference sequence). V lost 5 bases, J lost 0 bases, and 4 bases stayed unmatched. CDR3 size: 15 residues. CDR3 loop: CASSSGGLAKNIQYF. CDR3 coding DNA: TGTGCCAGCAGTTCGGGGGGGTTAGCCAAAAACATTCAGTACTTC.

V usage is TRBV7-9 and J usage is TRBJ1-1; 7 nucleotides line up with TRBD1. There are 13 residues in the CDR3. The J segment lost 1 base and the V segment lost 11 bases, leaving 7 bases of the junction unmatched. Per germline, CDR1 SEHNR and CDR2 FQNEAQ (reference sequence). The CDR3 reads CALKGAWNTEAFF. The CDR3 DNA reads as TGTGCCTTAAAGGGGGCTTGGAACACTGAAGCTTTCTTT. Using reference TRBV7-9 and TRBJ1-1 for the parts outside the CDR3, the full variable domain is DTGVSQNPRHKITKRGQNVTFRCDPISEHNRLYWYRQTLGQGPEFLTYFQNEAQLEKSRLLSDRFSAERPKGSFSTLEIQRTEQGDSAMYLCALKGAWNTEAFFGQGTRLTVV.

The rearrangement joins TRBV11-2 to TRBJ1-1; D may be TRBD1 (6 bases). The germline V and J ends were trimmed by 8 bases and 2 bases, with 9 bases remaining between them. Germline CDR1 SGHAT, CDR2 FQNNGV. The CDR3 runs 12 residues. CDR3 DNA: TGTGCCAGCGCACAGGGTAACACTGAAGCTTTCTTT. This gives the protein CASAQGNTEAFF. The complete variable domain, with remaining parts taken from reference TRBV11-2 and TRBJ1-1, reads EAGVAQSPRYKIIEKRQSVAFWCNPISGHATLYWYQQILGQGPKLLIQFQNNGVVDDSQLPKDRFSAERLKGVDSTLKIQPAKLEDSAVYLCASAQGNTEAFFGQGTRLTVV.

The V call is TRBV27, the J call TRBJ2-7, with 9 bases aligning to TRBD2. J was trimmed by 2 bases and V by 8 bases; bases with no gene match: 22. The CDR3 contains 19 residues. The V gene's germline CDR1 is MNHEY and CDR2 SMNVEV (reference sequence). The CDR3 is CASLQGSGGSKNWTYEQYV. The DNA of the CDR3 is TGTGCCAGCCTTCAAGGCAGCGGGGGGTCTAAAAATTGGACCTACGAGCAGTACGTC.

This chain links TRBV7-2 with TRBJ2-1; TRBD2 matches 8 bases. The CDR3 totals 16 residues. The V gene's germline CDR1 is SGHTA and CDR2 FQGNSA. J lost 4 bases, V lost 5 bases, and 10 bases had no gene match. The CDR3 DNA is TGTGCCAGCAGCCCCGTCGGGGGGGCGAGTTACAATGAGCAGTTCTTC. It translates to CASSPVGGASYNEQFF.

In regard to this clone: Compared with germline, one end of the junction differs, possibly owing to a read error. CDR3 sequence: CAISESGTPSTDTQYF. The CDR3 nucleotides read TGTGCCATCAGTGAGTCGGGTACCCCTAGCACAGATACGCAGTATTTT. V and J are TRBV6-1 and TRBJ2-3; D remains unclear. This CDR3 is 16 amino acids long. CDR1 is MNHNS and CDR2 is SASEGT in the germline V gene.